Sequencing of this T cell receptor (beta chain) was carried out in a study of blood T cell repertoires in COVID-19. Study-wide background: The analysed material was cDNA or gDNA that came from T cells, B-cell-depleted T cells, or PBMCs.

Germline CDR1 MDHEN, CDR2 SYDVKM. This CDR3 is built from 14 residues. The trim removed 6 bases at V and 4 bases at J, leaving 8 bases unmatched. This clone showed up just a few times. The repertoire was sequenced with immunoSEQ multiplex PCR; TCRdb's copy has only in-frame clones and lacks some. The sample contains 100,000 to 150,000 clones, 74% of which appear only once. This sequence was found in an elderly man with COVID-19, enrolled during active disease. The sequenced sample was peripheral blood. The V gene is TRBV28, the J gene TRBJ1-2; 7 bases line up with TRBD1. This CDR3 reads CASSKGGAVYGYTF. In DNA form, the CDR3 reads TGTGCCAGCAGCAAAGGGGGCGCCGTCTATGGCTACACCTTC.